This T cell receptor (beta chain) was captured by sequencing in a study of shared clonotypes between healthy human individuals. Donors were healthy HIV-negative adults without recent acute infections or vaccinations. Within Nashville, Tennessee resided all donors, each a Caucasian adult. This clone turned up a few times. Across several immunoSEQ plates, the genomic DNA of each subset was split evenly. The data were produced by immunoSEQ multiplex PCR, yet TCRdb's version contains in-frame clones alone and is incomplete. The data show 190,000 or so clones, approximately 92% seen once. This TCR derives from a woman aged 25 to 39 in good health. The specimen sequenced was naive CD4+ T cells sorted from blood. The subset is: CD45RA+ positively selected.

The CDR3 protein is CASSRESGNQPQHF. In nucleotides, the CDR3 is TGTGCCAGCTCACGGGAGTCGGGCAATCAGCCCCAGCATTTT. The V gene is TRBV18, the J gene TRBJ1-5, with D unresolved. The germline CDR1 and CDR2 sequences are KGHSH and LQKENI. CDR3 size: 14 residues. V lost 4 bases and J 2 bases, leaving 9 bases between the germline ends.